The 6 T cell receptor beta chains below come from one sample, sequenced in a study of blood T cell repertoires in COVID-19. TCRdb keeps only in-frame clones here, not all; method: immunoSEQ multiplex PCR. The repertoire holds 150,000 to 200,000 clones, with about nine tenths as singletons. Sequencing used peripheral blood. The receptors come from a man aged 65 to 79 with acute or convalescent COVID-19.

This CDR3 is CASSLEGAETQYF. The CDR3 bases are TGTGCCAGCAGCTTAGAGGGGGCCGAGACCCAGTACTTC. V is TRBV7-9 and J is TRBJ2-5; 7 bases fit TRBD1. Per the germline V gene, CDR1 is SEHNR and CDR2 is FQNEAQ (reference sequence). The junction had 1 base not matched to a gene; V was cut back by 1 base and J by 5 bases. The CDR3 is made up of 13 amino acids.

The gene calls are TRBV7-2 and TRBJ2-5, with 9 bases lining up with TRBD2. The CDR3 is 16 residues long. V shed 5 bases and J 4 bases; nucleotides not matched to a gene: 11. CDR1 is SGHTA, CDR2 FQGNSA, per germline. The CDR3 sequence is CASSQGGPSGAETQYF. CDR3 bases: TGTGCCAGCAGCCAGGGGGGCCCTAGCGGGGCAGAGACCCAGTACTTC.

The chain's CDR3 is CASSPRPREDKLFF. The CDR3 region has the DNA TGTGCCAGCAGCCCCCGCCCGCGGGAGGACAAGCTGTTTTTT. The chain joins TRBV5-4 to TRBJ2-2; TRBD2 matches 8 bases. The CDR3 is 14 residues long. V gave up 4 bases and J gave up 12 bases; unmatched junction bases: 11. Germline V gene data show CDR1 as SGHNT and CDR2 as YYREEE (reference sequence).

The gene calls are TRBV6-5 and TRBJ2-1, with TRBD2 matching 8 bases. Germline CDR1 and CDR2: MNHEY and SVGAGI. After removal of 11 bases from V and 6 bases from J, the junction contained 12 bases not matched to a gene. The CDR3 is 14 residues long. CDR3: CAERGAGEGNEQFF. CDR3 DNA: TGTGCCGAGCGGGGAGCGGGAGAAGGCAATGAGCAGTTCTTC.

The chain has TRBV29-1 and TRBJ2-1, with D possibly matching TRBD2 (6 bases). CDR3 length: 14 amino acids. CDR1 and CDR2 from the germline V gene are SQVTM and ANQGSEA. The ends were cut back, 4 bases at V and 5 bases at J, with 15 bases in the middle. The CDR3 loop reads CSVVAGTFDNEQFF. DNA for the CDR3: TGCAGCGTTGTGGCGGGGACGTTCGACAATGAGCAGTTCTTC.

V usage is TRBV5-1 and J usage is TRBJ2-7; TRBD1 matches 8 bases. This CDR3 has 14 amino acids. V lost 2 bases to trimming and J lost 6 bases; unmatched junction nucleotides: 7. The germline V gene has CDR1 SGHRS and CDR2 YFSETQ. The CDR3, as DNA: TGCGCCAGCAGCTTCGGACAGGGCGAGACCGAGCAGTACTTC. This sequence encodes CASSFGQGETEQYF.